This T cell receptor (beta chain) was documented in a study of metastatic and nonmetastatic thyroid tumors. Until they underwent thyroid surgery, no patient had received any treatment. The ends lost 5 bases at V and 8 bases at J; junction bases unmatched: 5. Germline V gene lookup returns CDR1 SGHTA and CDR2 FQGTGA. This CDR3 spans 14 amino acids. As handled by the study authors: Between-group CDR3 differences, defined by clinicopathological status, yielded a distant-metastasis classifier for papillary thyroid cancer. TCRdb reanalyzed the PCR reads with MiXCR. The V and J calls and clone size are TCRdb's, not the authors'. The sample holds 29,000 or so clones, around 4% seen once. This clone was recorded many times.

This clonotype was sampled from a female donor with papillary thyroid cancer or a benign thyroid nodule (not recorded which). Some clones in this sample may be carry-over from other donors' samples. Sequencing was performed on blood. This chain joins TRBV7-3 and TRBJ1-6, with 8 positions matching TRBD1. CDR3 in DNA: TGTGCCAGCAGCCTCGGACAGGGTGATTCACCCCTCCACTTT. It yields the protein CASSLGQGDSPLHF.